These T cell receptor beta chains were read from a single sample in a study of T cell responses to AZD1222 COVID-19 vaccine. Some clones are missing from TCRdb's copy, which holds only in-frame ones; the method was immunoSEQ multiplex PCR. The sample yields around 100,000 clones, roughly 91% seen once. The starting material was peripheral blood, obtained on day 0 of AZD1222 vaccination. These receptor sequences come from an adult in good health. CDR3s include the opening cysteine and the closing phenylalanine or tryptophan. A D gene is named only where the DNA matches it firmly. Expanded clones get a size class; other rows say once, few or many, or leave the size out.

cdr3_nt cdr3_aa j_call d_call v_call clone_size
TGTGCCAGCAGAACCGGGGCTGCTGGGGCCAACGTCCTGACTTTC CASRTGAAGANVLTF TRBJ2-6 . TRBV25-1 .
TGTGCCAGCGGCGCGGACCGGAACACTGAAGCTTTCTTT CASGADRNTEAFF TRBJ1-1 . TRBV18 .
TGTGCCAGCAGTCAGGGACTAGCCTACGAGCAGTACTTC CASSQGLAYEQYF TRBJ2-7 TRBD2 TRBV27 .
TGTGCCAGCAAGCCCGCGGGATACTCCTACAATGAGCAGTTCTTC CASKPAGYSYNEQFF TRBJ2-1 . TRBV6-5 .
TGTGCCAGCAGCCAAGGTGGGGGGTCGGCGCCCCAGCATTTT CASSQGGGSAPQHF TRBJ1-5 . TRBV14 few
TGCAGCGGTCGCGGGGCCCACAATGAGCAGTTCTTC CSGRGAHNEQFF TRBJ2-1 . TRBV29-1 .
TGTGCCAGCAGCCGGGGACAGGCATGGGACTATGGCTACACCTTC CASSRGQAWDYGYTF TRBJ1-2 TRBD1 TRBV6-5 .
TGTGCCAGCAGCCAGAGCGGGAGAAGCCCAGATACGCAGTATTTT CASSQSGRSPDTQYF TRBJ2-3 TRBD2 TRBV25-1 .
TGTGCCACCAGCAGAGGGGAAGGGGCTCTCAACACTGAAGCTTTCTTT CATSRGEGALNTEAFF TRBJ1-1 . TRBV15 .
TGTGCCAGCAGTTTAACCCTCGGGCTAGCGGGAGGTCCGTCCTCCTACGAGCAGTACTTC CASSLTLGLAGGPSSYEQYF TRBJ2-7 TRBD2 TRBV28 .